This is a list of T cell receptor beta chains from one sample in a study of blood T cell repertoires in COVID-19. Libraries were prepared by immunoSEQ multiplex PCR; TCRdb keeps only in-frame clonotypes and omits some of them. The sample lists 35,000 to 45,000 clones; 75% to 90% were seen once. Sequenced sample: peripheral blood. The receptors derive from a human donor in a cohort sampled during active or convalescent COVID-19. The donor label of this sample is uncertain. CDR3s include the opening cysteine and the closing phenylalanine or tryptophan. The order of the fields is clone size, J gene, CDR3 length, D gene, V gene, CDR3 protein, CDR3 DNA. A D gene is named only where the DNA matches it firmly. Only part of the rows carry a size: once, few, many, or a class if the clone is expanded.

clone size: .
J gene: TRBJ2-3
CDR3 length: 16
D gene: TRBD1
V gene: TRBV19
CDR3 protein: CASSIDRGLVTDTQYF
CDR3 DNA: TGTGCCAGTAGTATAGATAGGGGGCTTGTCACAGATACGCAGTATTTT

clone size: .
J gene: TRBJ2-4
CDR3 length: 13
D gene: TRBD1
V gene: TRBV13
CDR3 protein: CASSLRTGGIQYF
CDR3 DNA: TGTGCCAGCAGCTTAAGGACAGGAGGCATTCAGTACTTC

clone size: few
J gene: TRBJ1-5
CDR3 length: 14
D gene: .
V gene: TRBV6-2/TRBV6-3
CDR3 protein: CASSYGGGNQPQHF
CDR3 DNA: TGTGCCAGCAGTTACGGGGGCGGCAATCAGCCCCAGCATTTT

clone size: .
J gene: TRBJ1-6
CDR3 length: 12
D gene: .
V gene: TRBV11-3
CDR3 protein: CASSLTNSPLHF
CDR3 DNA: TGTGCCAGCAGCTTGACAAATTCACCCCTCCACTTT

clone size: .
J gene: TRBJ2-3
CDR3 length: 14
D gene: TRBD1
V gene: TRBV11-3
CDR3 protein: CASSRRQGSDTQYF
CDR3 DNA: TGTGCCAGCAGCCGCCGACAGGGTAGTGATACGCAGTATTTT

clone size: .
J gene: TRBJ2-3
CDR3 length: 14
D gene: .
V gene: TRBV2
CDR3 protein: CASSNLAPQDTQYF
CDR3 DNA: TGTGCCAGCTCAAACCTAGCCCCTCAAGATACGCAGTATTTT

clone size: .
J gene: TRBJ2-7
CDR3 length: 15
D gene: TRBD1
V gene: TRBV30
CDR3 protein: CAWSGGYRGLREQYF
CDR3 DNA: TGTGCCTGGAGTGGGGGTTATAGGGGGCTGAGGGAGCAGTACTTC

clone size: once
J gene: TRBJ2-1
CDR3 length: 12
D gene: .
V gene: TRBV2
CDR3 protein: CASSEQGGEQFF
CDR3 DNA: TGTGCCAGCAGTGAGCAGGGAGGTGAGCAGTTCTTC

clone size: .
J gene: TRBJ2-7
CDR3 length: 14
D gene: TRBD2
V gene: TRBV5-1
CDR3 protein: CASSLKTGGYEQYF
CDR3 DNA: TGCGCCAGCAGCTTAAAAACGGGAGGCTACGAGCAGTACTTC

clone size: .
J gene: TRBJ1-3
CDR3 length: 15
D gene: .
V gene: TRBV7-9
CDR3 protein: CASSLSRSSGNTIYF
CDR3 DNA: TGTGCCAGCAGCTTAAGTAGGAGCTCTGGAAACACCATATATTTT

clone size: .
J gene: TRBJ1-1
CDR3 length: 13
D gene: .
V gene: TRBV3-1/TRBV3-2
CDR3 protein: CASSRNRDPEAFF
CDR3 DNA: TGTGCCAGCAGCCGTAACAGGGACCCTGAAGCTTTCTTT

clone size: .
J gene: TRBJ2-1
CDR3 length: 14
D gene: TRBD2
V gene: TRBV19
CDR3 protein: CASSGSGRINEQFF
CDR3 DNA: TGTGCCAGTAGTGGGAGCGGGAGAATCAATGAGCAGTTCTTC

clone size: .
J gene: TRBJ2-3
CDR3 length: 16
D gene: TRBD1
V gene: TRBV5-1
CDR3 protein: CASSLDSGQGGDTQYF
CDR3 DNA: TGCGCCAGCAGCTTGGACTCGGGACAGGGAGGAGATACGCAGTATTTT

clone size: .
J gene: TRBJ1-3
CDR3 length: 14
D gene: .
V gene: TRBV19
CDR3 protein: CASTTGRGRNTIYF
CDR3 DNA: TGTGCCAGTACCACCGGGAGAGGAAGAAACACCATATATTTT

clone size: .
J gene: TRBJ2-1
CDR3 length: 16
D gene: TRBD2
V gene: TRBV2
CDR3 protein: CASSGGLAAETNEQFF
CDR3 DNA: TGTGCCAGCAGTGGGGGACTAGCGGCGGAGACCAATGAGCAGTTCTTC

clone size: .
J gene: TRBJ2-7
CDR3 length: 14
D gene: TRBD1
V gene: TRBV18
CDR3 protein: CASSSGQMPYEQYF
CDR3 DNA: TGTGCCAGCTCATCGGGACAGATGCCCTACGAGCAGTACTTC

clone size: .
J gene: TRBJ2-1
CDR3 length: 15
D gene: .
V gene: TRBV2
CDR3 protein: CASRAGMGSYNEQFF
CDR3 DNA: TGTGCCAGCAGGGCCGGGATGGGCTCCTACAATGAGCAGTTCTTC

clone size: .
J gene: TRBJ2-3
CDR3 length: 15
D gene: .
V gene: TRBV9
CDR3 protein: CASSEGTPDIGTQYF
CDR3 DNA: TGTGCCAGCAGCGAAGGGACTCCTGATATTGGTACGCAGTATTTT

clone size: .
J gene: TRBJ2-2
CDR3 length: 15
D gene: .
V gene: TRBV4-3
CDR3 protein: CASSPIPGVTGELFF
CDR3 DNA: TGCGCCAGCAGCCCTATCCCAGGGGTTACCGGGGAGCTGTTTTTT

clone size: few
J gene: TRBJ2-4
CDR3 length: 12
D gene: .
V gene: TRBV19
CDR3 protein: CATSWRGNIQYF
CDR3 DNA: TGTGCCACTTCTTGGAGAGGAAACATTCAGTACTTC

clone size: .
J gene: TRBJ1-5
CDR3 length: 16
D gene: TRBD1
V gene: TRBV28
CDR3 protein: CASSPWTGSVSQPQHF
CDR3 DNA: TGTGCCAGCAGTCCATGGACAGGGTCAGTCTCTCAGCCCCAGCATTTT

clone size: once
J gene: TRBJ2-1
CDR3 length: 17
D gene: TRBD2
V gene: TRBV7-9
CDR3 protein: CASSPLVAGGRNNEQFF
CDR3 DNA: TGTGCCAGCAGCCCCCTGGTAGCGGGAGGGCGGAACAATGAGCAGTTCTTC

clone size: .
J gene: TRBJ1-1
CDR3 length: 14
D gene: TRBD1
V gene: TRBV5-1
CDR3 protein: CASSSTGGVNEAFF
CDR3 DNA: TGCGCCAGCAGCTCGACAGGGGGCGTTAATGAAGCTTTCTTT

clone size: .
J gene: TRBJ1-2
CDR3 length: 14
D gene: .
V gene: TRBV19
CDR3 protein: CASSIVGANYGYTF
CDR3 DNA: TGTGCCAGTAGTATAGTGGGAGCTAACTATGGCTACACCTTC

clone size: .
J gene: TRBJ2-1
CDR3 length: 15
D gene: TRBD2
V gene: TRBV6-5
CDR3 protein: CASNPRTSGGNEQFF
CDR3 DNA: TGTGCCAGCAACCCCCGGACTAGCGGGGGCAATGAGCAGTTCTTC